The 31 T cell receptor beta chains given below trace back to one sample, sequenced in a study of response to subunit inactivated influenza vaccine. MiXCR, applied by TCRdb to the RT-PCR reads, yields one record per CDR3 protein. The top ten hold approximately 10% of the sample, which has 290,000 or so distinct CDR3 sequences, approximately 23% seen once. The sample was PBMCs from blood, taken 21 months after vaccination. The receptors were gathered from a man between 50 and 69 years old who received an inactivated influenza vaccine.

This clonotype was seen a few times. This chain uses TRBV4-1 with TRBJ2-7, with TRBD2 matching over 10 bases. Unmatched junction bases numbered 5, after V lost 4 bases and J lost 2 bases. This CDR3 has 15 amino acids. Germline CDR1 reads MGHRA; CDR2 reads YSYEKL. CDR3 sequence reads: CASSRSSGGPYEQYF. CDR3 bases: TGCGCCAGCAGCCGATCTAGCGGGGGCCCCTACGAGCAGTACTTC.

This clonotype was recorded many times. This chain links TRBV7-3 with TRBJ1-4; maybe TRBD1 (6 bases). Trimming removed 5 bases at V and 7 bases at J, with 11 bases between. CDR3 length equals 13 residues. Germline V gives CDR1 SGHTA, CDR2 FQGTGA. As DNA, the CDR3 is TGTGCCAGCAGCCCCCGAGGGGGTGAAAAACTGTTTTTT. It is translated as CASSPRGGEKLFF.

This clonotype was found many times. The rearrangement uses TRBV6-5 and TRBJ1-2; 7 nucleotides agree with TRBD1. This CDR3 is built from 13 residues. Germline lookup yields CDR1 MNHEY and CDR2 SVGAGI. J gave up 6 bases and V 0 bases, and 1 base lay outside the gene matches. This chain's CDR3 is CASSYSGGDGYTF. DNA for the CDR3: TGTGCCAGCAGTTACTCAGGGGGCGATGGCTACACCTTC.

This clonotype has only a few counts. The genes are TRBV4-3 and TRBJ1-6; no definite D call. Germline-derived CDR1 and CDR2 are LGHNA and YSLEER. V lost 1 base, J lost 9 bases, and 13 bases lay in between. The CDR3 totals 15 residues. The CDR3 DNA follows: TGCGCCAGCAGCCAAGGTTGGGATCTAGGTTCACCCCTCCACTTT. Its protein product is CASSQGWDLGSPLHF.

The CDR3 DNA reads as TGTGCCAGCAGCCCCCCTGACATGCTTGGAAACACCATATATTTT. This codes for CASSPPDMLGNTIYF. This rearrangement joins TRBV4-2 to TRBJ1-3, with D unclear. Looked up from germline, CDR1 is LGHNA and CDR2 is YNFKEQ. Trimming stripped 4 bases from V and 3 bases from J, with 13 bases between. The CDR3 length is 15 residues.

V is TRBV28 and J is TRBJ2-5; TRBD2 matches at 8 bases. The CDR3 is 15 residues long. V trimming: 6 bases; J trimming: 2 bases; junction bases outside the gene matches: 8. Germline V gene lookup returns CDR1 MDHEN and CDR2 SYDVKM. The CDR3, as DNA: TGTGCCAGCAGGCTTGACGGGAGGGCGCAAGAGACCCAGTACTTC. It is translated as CASRLDGRAQETQYF.

The chain couples TRBV28 to TRBJ2-5; D gene unclear. Germline V gene data show CDR1 as MDHEN and CDR2 as SYDVKM. V lost 3 bases to trimming and J lost 5 bases, with 10 bases between them. The CDR3 extends over 13 amino acids. The CDR3 coding sequence is TGTGCCAGCAGTTTGAACAGTGCGGAGACCCAGTACTTC. It translates to CASSLNSAETQYF.

In this sample, this clonotype turned up a few times. This rearrangement joins TRBV20-1 to TRBJ1-2; 10 positions match TRBD1. CDR1 is DFQATT and CDR2 is SNEGSKA in the germline V gene (reference sequence). The CDR3 covers 15 residues. The trim removed 0 bases at V and 8 bases at J, leaving 9 bases unmatched. The CDR3 region is CSARETGGRVWGYTF. Written as DNA, the CDR3 is TGCAGTGCTAGAGAGACAGGGGGCAGGGTTTGGGGCTACACCTTC.

This rearrangement joins TRBV2 to TRBJ1-6; no reliable D call. This CDR3 is built from 15 residues. Looked up from germline, CDR1 is SNHLY and CDR2 is FYNNEI. V lost 8 bases, J lost 10 bases, and 21 bases lay in between. CDR3: CASRALRERNSPLHF. The CDR3 DNA reads TGTGCCAGCCGTGCCCTTAGGGAACGTAACTCACCCCTCCACTTT.

This clonotype was counted a few times. For the CDR3, the DNA is TGTGCCAGCAGCCAAGCCCTATCGGGCGAGCAGTTCTTC. Amino acids: CASSQALSGEQFF. This chain uses TRBV14 with TRBJ2-1; D unclear. Germline values: CDR1 SGHDN, CDR2 FVKESK. CDR3 length equals 13 residues. With 1 base removed from V and 10 bases from J, the gap between germline ends came to 11 bases.

The V and J genes are TRBV11-1 and TRBJ1-1; D remains ambiguous. The CDR3 sequence is 14 residues long. V was trimmed by 4 bases and J by 5 bases, leaving 14 bases between them. The germline gives CDR1 SGHAT, CDR2 FQDESV (reference sequence). CDR3 amino acids: CASSSGPFVTEAFF. CDR3 sequence (DNA): TGTGCCAGCAGCTCGGGCCCCTTTGTAACTGAAGCTTTCTTT.

In its sample, this clonotype was seen many times. The CDR3 is CAMPVGETQYF. The DNA for the CDR3 is TGTGCCATGCCAGTGGGAGAGACCCAGTACTTC. The rearrangement joins TRBV2 to TRBJ2-5; D gene uncertain. The V end lost 10 bases, the J end lost 4 bases, and 10 bases lay between the germline ends. The CDR3 is made up of 11 amino acids. CDR1 and CDR2 (germline): SNHLY, FYNNEI.

The V and J genes are TRBV12-3 or TRBV12-4 and TRBJ2-5; D unresolved. The CDR3 is 14 residues long. V lost 5 bases, J lost 2 bases, and 12 bases lay in between. In DNA, the CDR3 is TGTGCCAGCAGTAACCTGGGATCTCAAGAGACCCAGTACTTC. Translated: CASSNLGSQETQYF.

This clonotype was seen just once. This sequence joins TRBV12-3 or TRBV12-4 and TRBJ2-5; 9 bases are a match to TRBD1. The CDR3 consists of 15 residues. Losses at the gene ends were 3 bases for V and 5 bases for J; bases not matched to a gene: 7. The CDR3 DNA reads TGTGCCAGCAGTTTTCCACAGGGGGCCCAGGAGACCCAGTACTTC. Translated, it gives CASSFPQGAQETQYF.

This clonotype was seen more than once but under ten times. This chain links TRBV25-1 with TRBJ1-1; the D is unclear. CDR3 size: 11 residues. Per germline, CDR1 MGHDK and CDR2 SYGVNS. V was clipped by 3 bases and J by 4 bases, with 3 bases between them. CDR3 in amino acids: CASSDVTEAFF. CDR3 nucleotide sequence: TGTGCCAGCAGTGATGTCACTGAAGCTTTCTTT.

This clonotype turned up a few times. This rearrangement joins TRBV7-9 to TRBJ2-2; possible D gene TRBD2, 5 bases. Germline loops: CDR1 SEHNR, CDR2 FQNEAQ (reference sequence). V was cut by 4 bases and J by 3 bases, with 9 bases left in between. The CDR3 spans 14 residues. The CDR3 here is CASSSRRDTGELFF. The CDR3 nucleotides read TGTGCCAGCAGCTCCCGGCGGGACACCGGGGAGCTGTTTTTT.

The table lists this clonotype with a few counts. This sequence joins TRBV2 and TRBJ1-5; D may be TRBD1 (6 bases). The germline V gene has CDR1 SNHLY and CDR2 FYNNEI. The CDR3 sequence is 17 residues long. V was shortened by 3 bases and J by 2 bases, with 17 bases between the two germline ends. CDR3 DNA sequence: TGTGCCAGCAGTGACTGGGGGCGCGGGTTTGGCAATCAGCCCCAGCATTTT. This sequence encodes CASSDWGRGFGNQPQHF.

Only a few counts were recorded for this clonotype. This chain links TRBV5-5 with TRBJ1-2; 7 bases align to TRBD1. CDR1 SGHKS and CDR2 YYEKEE come from the germline V gene (reference sequence). After removal of 1 base from V and 11 bases from J, the junction contained 23 bases not matched to a gene. The CDR3 totals 18 residues. CDR3 loop: CASSLRGPLRIKGYEYTF. As DNA, the CDR3 is TGTGCCAGCAGCTTGAGGGGGCCGCTGAGGATAAAAGGTTATGAGTACACCTTC.

CDR3 protein: CASSQEWGPSGGDSTDTQYF. In DNA, the CDR3 is TGTGCCAGCAGCCAAGAGTGGGGCCCTAGCGGGGGTGACTCCACAGATACGCAGTATTTT. The chain recombines TRBV3-1 with TRBJ2-3, with 10 nucleotides matching TRBD2. Per germline, CDR1 LGHDT and CDR2 YNNKEL (reference sequence). Unmatched junction bases numbered 14, after V lost 0 bases and J lost 2 bases. The CDR3 extends over 20 amino acids.

This chain's CDR3 is CASSVRPGTLNEQFF. As DNA, the CDR3 is TGTGCCAGCAGCGTACGCCCCGGGACTCTAAATGAGCAGTTCTTC. V and J are TRBV7-3 and TRBJ2-1; D might be TRBD2 (6 bases). The CDR3 runs 15 residues. Trimming stripped 5 bases from V and 7 bases from J, with 18 bases between. Per germline, CDR1 SGHTA and CDR2 FQGTGA. The whole variable domain, filled in from reference TRBV7-3 and TRBJ2-1, reads GAGVSQTPSNKVTEKGKYVELRCDPISGHTALYWYRQSLGQGPEFLIYFQGTGAADDSGLPNDRFFAVRPEGSVSTLKIQRTERGDSAVYLCASSVRPGTLNEQFFGPGTRLTVL.

This clonotype occurred many times. The rearrangement joins TRBV5-1 to TRBJ1-5; a weak D match, TRBD1 (6 bases). Germline-derived CDR1 and CDR2 are SGHRS and YFSETQ. V shed 4 bases and J shed 0 bases, with 11 bases lying between them. This CDR3 is built from 15 residues. The CDR3 DNA follows: TGCGCCAGCAGCAAGACAGGAGATAGCAATCAGCCCCAGCATTTT. Amino acids: CASSKTGDSNQPQHF.

This clonotype was seen more than once but under ten times. The gene calls are TRBV5-1 and TRBJ2-2; D may be TRBD1 or TRBD2 (5 bases each). V gave up 2 bases and J gave up 3 bases, with 11 bases separating them. This CDR3 has 15 residues. From germline, CDR1 is SGHRS and CDR2 YFSETQ. CDR3 loop: CASSFMGTDTGELFF. The CDR3 DNA reads TGCGCCAGCAGCTTTATGGGGACGGACACCGGGGAGCTGTTTTTT.

Here the CDR3 reads CASSQRTANEKLFF. The CDR3 DNA is TGTGCCAGCAGCCAAAGGACAGCAAATGAAAAACTGTTTTTT. The chain joins TRBV4-2 to TRBJ1-4; a possible D gene is TRBD1 (6 bases). V lost 2 bases and J lost 5, with 9 bases in between. Per germline, CDR1 LGHNA and CDR2 YNFKEQ. The CDR3 covers 14 residues.

The chain has TRBV20-1 and TRBJ1-5; D call uncertain. V was pared by 3 bases and J by 0 bases, with 9 bases between. The CDR3 covers 14 residues. In germline, CDR1 is DFQATT, CDR2 SNEGSKA (reference sequence). CDR3 nucleotides: TGCAGTGCTAGCCCCCGGGCTAGCAATCAGCCCCAGCATTTT. Its translation: CSASPRASNQPQHF.

The rearrangement uses TRBV10-3 and TRBJ2-1, with 9 bases that match TRBD1. The CDR3 totals 16 residues. Unmatched junction bases numbered 5, after V lost 5 bases and J lost 0 bases. Looked up from germline, CDR1 is ENHRY and CDR2 is SYGVKD. CDR3 loop: CAISRTGESSYNEQFF. For the CDR3, the DNA is TGTGCCATCAGTAGGACAGGGGAGAGCTCCTACAATGAGCAGTTCTTC.

This chain connects TRBV6-5 to TRBJ2-7, with D unresolved. This CDR3 spans 15 amino acids. The V gene lost 0 bases and the J gene lost 0 bases, with 9 bases spanning the gap. Per germline, CDR1 MNHEY and CDR2 SVGAGI. Written as DNA, the CDR3 is TGTGCCAGCAGTTACTCGATCGGATACTCCTACGAGCAGTACTTC. Protein sequence: CASSYSIGYSYEQYF.

The V and J genes are TRBV9 and TRBJ1-1; D is possibly TRBD1 (6 bases). The CDR3 loop spans 18 amino acids. V was trimmed by 0 bases and J by 1 base, leaving 19 bases between them. Germline assignment: CDR1 SGDLS and CDR2 YYNGEE. The CDR3 region has the DNA TGTGCCAGCAGCGTAGAGGGTGGGGCAGGGGCATGGAACACTGAAGCTTTCTTT. This translates into CASSVEGGAGAWNTEAFF.

The V gene is TRBV9, the J gene TRBJ2-1; D is unresolved. Looked up from germline, CDR1 is SGDLS and CDR2 is YYNGEE. The CDR3 extends over 15 amino acids. The V gene lost 1 base and the J gene lost 0 bases, with 8 bases spanning the gap. The CDR3 DNA reads TGTGCCAGCAGCGTACGTGCCCACTCCTACAATGAGCAGTTCTTC. Protein: CASSVRAHSYNEQFF.

This clonotype is a singleton in its sample. The rearrangement links TRBV12-3 or TRBV12-4 to TRBJ2-7; TRBD2 aligns across 7 bases. The junction had 10 bases not matched to a gene; V was cut back by 5 bases and J by 6 bases. The CDR3 runs 14 residues. The CDR3: CASSQWTSLLEQYF. CDR3 nucleotides: TGTGCCAGCAGTCAATGGACTAGTTTGCTCGAGCAGTACTTC.

The rearrangement joins TRBV20-1 to TRBJ1-2, with 9 bases that match TRBD1. The CDR3 has 14 amino acids. V trimming: 2 bases; J trimming: 4 bases; junction bases outside the gene matches: 5. From germline, CDR1 is DFQATT and CDR2 SNEGSKA (reference sequence). The CDR3 DNA reads TGCAGTGCTAGACGGACAGGGGATCCCTATGGCTACACCTTC. This gives the protein CSARRTGDPYGYTF.

This clonotype was seen ten or more times. This chain links TRBV27 with TRBJ1-5; D ambiguous. The CDR3 runs to 13 residues. Looked up from germline, CDR1 is MNHEY and CDR2 is SMNVEV (reference sequence). The V and J ends lost 3 bases and 3 bases respectively, with 6 bases between them. As DNA, the CDR3 is TGTGCCAGCAGTTTGGGCCTCAATCAGCCCCAGCATTTT. It specifies CASSLGLNQPQHF.